What follows are 22 T cell receptor beta chains derived from one specimen sequenced in a study of T cell clonality in common variable immunodeficiency. Data came from immunoSEQ multiplex PCR; TCRdb stores just in-frame clones and leaves some out. The specimen has 30,000 to 40,000 clones, none found just once. The sequencing sample was made of peripheral blood mononuclear cells. The receptors were gathered from a person aged 18 to 70 in good health.

There are many counts of this clone. The CDR3 end falls 3 residues outside the read, so it is completed with the germline J gene. The rearrangement links TRBV18 to TRBJ2-7; 10 nucleotides line up with TRBD2. The ends lost 2 bases at V and 6 bases at J; junction bases unmatched: 10. CDR1 is KGHSH, CDR2 LQKENI, per germline. The CDR3 covers 16 residues. The chain's CDR3 is CASSPGSSGSILEQYF. The CDR3 DNA, read in part, is TGTGCCAGCTCACCAGGATCTAGCGGGAGTATCCTCGAG.

This clone was detected many times. The CDR3 end lies 3 residues beyond the end of the read and is filled in from the germline J gene. The chain links TRBV5-1 to TRBJ1-1; no definite D call. The CDR3 is made up of 13 amino acids. Germline values: CDR1 SGHRS, CDR2 YFSETQ. Incomplete CDR3 DNA: TGCGCCAGCAGGCTTAAGGGTACCACCGAA. Protein: CASRLKGTTE. The CDR3 in its entirety is CASRLKGTTEAFF.

This clone was detected many times. The CDR3 extends 3 residues past the end of the read, so its final part is completed from the germline J gene. This chain links TRBV30 with TRBJ1-5; TRBD1 might be the D (6 bases). The V and J ends lost 3 bases and 7 bases respectively, with 16 bases between them. Germline CDR1 GTSNPN, CDR2 SVGIG (reference sequence). CDR3 length: 14 amino acids. Partial CDR3 DNA: TGTGCCTGGAGCCCCAGGGGATTAGGACAGCCC. This translates into CAWSPRGLGQP. The entire CDR3 reads CAWSPRGLGQPQHF.

This clone was recorded at least ten times. The CDR3 extends 3 residues past the end of the read, so its final part is completed from the germline J gene. J is TRBJ2-2 and V is TRBV13, with TRBD2 as a possible D gene (6 bases). Germline V gene sequence: CDR1 PRHDT, CDR2 FYEKMQ (reference sequence). The CDR3 sequence is 14 residues long. V was clipped by 7 bases and J by 3 bases, with 12 bases between them. CDR3: CASNKGLYTGELFF. Partial CDR3 DNA: TGTGCCAGCAATAAGGGACTTTACACCGGGGAG.

This clone has at least ten counts. Read coverage stops 3 residues before the CDR3 terminus; the germline J gene supplies the remainder. The chain is built from TRBV4-1 and TRBJ2-7, with D possibly TRBD2 on 6 matching bases. CDR1 is MGHRA, CDR2 YSYEKL, per germline. The V and J ends lost 0 bases and 6 bases respectively, with 12 bases between them. This CDR3 contains 14 residues. CDR3 residues: CASSQEEGLGEQYF. The part of the CDR3 DNA that was read is TGCGCCAGCAGCCAAGAAGAGGGACTCGGCGAG.

This clone has a count of ten or more. Read sequence stops 3 residues before the CDR3 end, and the germline J gene provides the missing end. The chain carries TRBV2 and TRBJ2-7, with D hard to call. CDR1 is SNHLY and CDR2 is FYNNEI in the germline V gene. The CDR3 has 15 amino acids. Trimming cost V 1 base and J 2 bases, with 12 bases left between them. Here the CDR3 reads CASSEEIGLTYEQYF. CDR3 DNA (partial): TGTGCCAGCAGTGAAGAGATAGGGTTAACCTACGAG.

This clone has only a few counts. The read gets to within 3 residues of the CDR3 end, and the germline J gene fills in the rest. The J gene is TRBJ1-2, the V gene TRBV7-9, with a weak D call TRBD1 (6 bases). CDR3 length: 12 residues. Germline V gene sequence: CDR1 SEHNR, CDR2 FQNEAQ (reference sequence). CDR3 protein: CASSSRTDTYTF. CDR3 DNA (partial): TGTGCCAGCAGCTCACGGACAGATACC.

In this sample, this clone turned up many times. The read is 3 residues too short to cover the CDR3 end, so that end is filled in from the germline J gene. The rearrangement uses TRBV19 and TRBJ1-1; possibly TRBD1 for D (6 bases). Germline V lookup: CDR1 LNHDA, CDR2 SQIVND (reference sequence). CDR3 length: 12 amino acids. The germline V and J ends were trimmed by 8 bases and 6 bases, with 13 bases remaining between them. CDR3 loop: CASGTGLSEAFF. The sequenced part of the CDR3 DNA is TGTGCCAGTGGAACAGGGTTATCTGAA.

This clone showed up many times. The observed sequence ends 3 residues before the CDR3 terminus, with the missing tail filled in from the germline J gene. The chain joins TRBV5-1 to TRBJ2-1, with TRBD2 identical over 7 bases. This CDR3 spans 16 amino acids. Per the germline V gene, CDR1 is SGHRS and CDR2 is YFSETQ. Trimming cost V 0 bases and J 4 bases; bases outside gene matches: 7. The CDR3 bases that were read are TGCGCCAGCAGCTTGGAAGGAAGCGGGGTATACAATGAG. Translating gives CASSLEGSGVYNE. In full, the CDR3 reads CASSLEGSGVYNEQFF.

This clone came up many times. The CDR3 goes on 3 residues after the read ends, and that part is filled in from the germline J gene. The chain joins TRBV20-1 to TRBJ1-2; 8 positions match TRBD1. Germline CDR1 is DFQATT and CDR2 is SNEGSKA (reference sequence). The CDR3 has 13 residues. V was clipped by 7 bases and J by 5 bases; unmatched bases: 9. The CDR3 region is CSGQPGQDYGYTF. CDR3 DNA, as far as it was read: TGCAGTGGTCAGCCGGGACAGGATTATGGC.

This clone was seen repeatedly, ten times or more. The read gets to within 3 residues of the CDR3 end, and the germline J gene fills in the rest. The V and J genes are TRBV5-1 and TRBJ2-5; possibly TRBD1 for D (5 bases). V gave up 5 bases and J gave up 1 base, with 18 bases separating them. The CDR3 has 16 amino acids. Germline V gene data show CDR1 as SGHRS and CDR2 as YFSETQ. The CDR3 loop is CASSFTGGDLQETQYF. CDR3 bases read: TGCGCCAGCAGTTTCACAGGCGGCGATCTCCAAGAGACC. Filled out from reference TRBV5-1 and TRBJ2-5, the complete variable domain reads KAGVTQTPRYLIKTRGQQVTLSCSPISGHRSVSWYQQTPGQGLQFLFEYFSETQRNKGNFPGRFSGRQFSNSRSEMNVSTLELGDSALYLCASSFTGGDLQETQYFGPGTRLLVL.

This clone was seen at least ten times. Incomplete CDR3 DNA: TGTGCCAGTAGTATCGGTCGGGGAGGCTTGAACACTGAA. Encoded protein: CASSIGRGGLNTE. The complete CDR3 sequence is CASSIGRGGLNTEAFF. V is TRBV19 and J is TRBJ1-1; D is unresolved. The read finishes 3 residues shy of the CDR3 end, and the germline J gene is used to complete it. This CDR3 spans 16 amino acids. The germline V gene encodes CDR1 LNHDA and CDR2 SQIVND (reference sequence). Deletions cut 3 bases from V and 0 bases from J, with 14 bases between.

This clone was seen ten or more times. The CDR3 goes on 3 residues after the read ends, and that part is filled in from the germline J gene. The V and J genes are TRBV7-6 and TRBJ2-3, with 10 bases fitting TRBD2. CDR3 length: 15 residues. V was pared by 4 bases and J by 2 bases, with 3 bases of the junction left unmatched. The germline V gene has CDR1 SGHVS and CDR2 FNYEAQ. The sequenced part of the CDR3 DNA is TGTGCCAGCAGCTGGACTAGCGGACTCACAGATACG. Amino acid sequence: CASSWTSGLTDT. The CDR3, in full, reads CASSWTSGLTDTQYF.

This clone was seen more than once but under ten times. The CDR3 extends 3 residues past the end of the read, so its final part is completed from the germline J gene. The chain uses TRBV11-3 and TRBJ2-2; TRBD2 might be the D (6 bases). CDR1 and CDR2 (germline): SGHNT, YENEEA. The V gene lost 2 bases and the J gene lost 6 bases, with 7 bases spanning the gap. This CDR3 has 13 residues. This CDR3 reads CASSLTGAGELFF. Partial CDR3 DNA: TGTGCCAGCAGCTTAACGGGGGCCGGGGAG.

There are a few counts of this clone. The read gets to within 3 residues of the CDR3 end, and the germline J gene fills in the rest. The rearrangement uses TRBV10-2 and TRBJ1-1, with 8 nucleotides matching TRBD1. Germline V CDR1 and CDR2: WSHSY, SAAADI. The CDR3 totals 13 residues. CDR3 in amino acids: CASSDRQGAEAFF. CDR3 DNA, as far as it was read: TGCGCCAGCAGTGACAGGCAGGGGGCCGAA.

A note on this clone: At one of its ends the junction is not consistent with the germline gene, which may arise from a read error. The read stops 3 residues short of the end of the CDR3; the missing end is completed from the germline J gene. This CDR3 is also generated by other DNA sequences in the sample. The rearrangement uses TRBV7-3 and TRBJ1-3; D uncertain. CDR1 SGHTA and CDR2 FQGTGA come from the germline V gene. The CDR3 totals 15 residues. CDR3 bases read: TGTGCCAGCAGCTTGTCAGGCCACTCTGGAAACACA. Its protein product is CASSLSGHSGNT. The CDR3 in full is CASSLSGHSGNTIYF.

This clone was observed many times. The sequenced fragment ends 3 residues before the CDR3 boundary, so the rest is inferred from the germline J gene. The chain recombines TRBV7-9 with TRBJ1-1; TRBD1 matches at 9 bases. The CDR3 is 15 residues long. Germline trimming cut 1 base from V and 4 bases from J; bases unmatched to any gene: 4. Germline assignment: CDR1 SEHNR and CDR2 FQNEAQ (reference sequence). CDR3 bases read: TGTGCCAGCAGCTTAGGACAGGGGGAAATCACTGAA. It translates to CASSLGQGEITE. The CDR3 reads in full as CASSLGQGEITEAFF. The entire variable domain, with the rest obtained from reference TRBV7-9 and TRBJ1-1, is as follows: DTGVSQNPRHKITKRGQNVTFRCDPISEHNRLYWYRQTLGQGPEFLTYFQNEAQLEKSRLLSDRFSAERPKGSFSTLEIQRTEQGDSAMYLCASSLGQGEITEAFFGQGTRLTVV.

This clone was seen at least ten times. The sequence runs out 3 residues before the end of the CDR3; the remainder is reconstructed from the germline J gene. This chain links TRBV6-4 with TRBJ2-3; weak D call: TRBD1 (5 bases). In germline, CDR1 is MRHNA, CDR2 SNTAGT. The CDR3 has 14 amino acids. V lost 6 bases and J 6 bases, leaving 16 bases between the germline ends. The CDR3 DNA, read in part, is TGTGCCAGCAGATTAGACAGACTTAGCGATACG. It specifies CASRLDRLSDT. The entire CDR3 sequence reads CASRLDRLSDTQYF.

The table lists this clone with many counts. Read sequence stops 3 residues before the CDR3 end, and the germline J gene provides the missing end. The V call is TRBV2, the J call TRBJ2-1; tentative D call: TRBD2 (6 bases). Germline CDR1 and CDR2: SNHLY and FYNNEI. This CDR3 is 15 amino acids long. V was clipped by 6 bases and J by 0 bases, with 12 bases between them. The CDR3: CASSAQEGSYNEQFF. The covered CDR3 bases are TGTGCCAGCAGCGCCCAGGAGGGCTCCTACAATGAG.

This clone was counted ten times or more. The read terminates 3 residues ahead of where the CDR3 ends, so the germline J gene completes it. The V and J genes are TRBV12-3 or TRBV12-4 and TRBJ2-7, with D possibly being TRBD2 (5 bases). Trimming pared 5 bases from V and 1 base from J, leaving 6 bases between. This CDR3 has 12 residues. The covered CDR3 bases are TGTGCCAGCAGTCGAGGGTCCTACGAG. This encodes CASSRGSYE. In full, the CDR3 reads CASSRGSYEQYF.

This clone was seen more than once but under ten times. The read finishes 3 residues shy of the CDR3 end, and the germline J gene is used to complete it. The chain couples TRBV5-6 to TRBJ2-5; 8 bases are a match to TRBD2. Germline CDR1 and CDR2: SGHDT and YYEEEE. J gave up 1 base and V 2 bases, and 4 bases lay outside the gene matches. The CDR3 runs 15 residues. The covered CDR3 bases are TGTGCCAGCAGCTTTCCACTAGCGGCCCAAGAGACC. Amino acids: CASSFPLAAQET. The full CDR3 sequence reads CASSFPLAAQETQYF.

This clone has a count of ten or more. The read falls 3 residues short of the CDR3 end, and the missing part is taken from the germline J gene. The chain uses TRBV14 and TRBJ2-3; 14 bases line up with TRBD2. V trimming: 7 bases; J trimming: 5 bases; junction bases outside the gene matches: 8. The CDR3 has 16 residues. Germline CDR1 reads SGHDN; CDR2 reads FVKESK. CDR3 DNA (partial): TGTGCCAGCACGACTAGCGGGAGGGCCGAAAAAGATACG. It translates to CASTTSGRAEKDT. The CDR3 as a whole reads CASTTSGRAEKDTQYF.